This T cell receptor beta chain originates from a study of radiotherapy plus CTLA-4 blockade in lung cancer. Only a few counts were recorded for this clone. Measured with immunoSEQ multiplex PCR; TCRdb has only the in-frame clones, and not every one. The sample lists more than 40,000 clones; about 88% were seen once. V was shortened by 1 base and J by 0 bases, with 8 bases between the two germline ends. Germline V gene sequence: CDR1 SGHNT, CDR2 YYREEE (reference sequence). The length of the CDR3 is 14 residues. This specimen was peripheral blood, taken from a patient treated with radiotherapy plus ipilimumab. The chain combines TRBV5-4 with TRBJ2-7, with D unclear. The source is a human donor with non-small cell lung cancer whose response to radiotherapy plus ipilimumab could not be evaluated. DNA for the CDR3: TGTGCCAGCAGCTTGTCTCAGGCCTCCTACGAGCAGTACTTC. This sequence encodes CASSLSQASYEQYF.